The rows below give T cell receptor beta chains drawn from one sample of a study of tumor and adjacent non-tumor tissue in lung cancer. Each CDR3 protein gets one entry after TCRdb re-called the multiplex PCR reads with MiXCR. Counted here are some 100,000 distinct CDR3 sequences, 60% to 80% occurring once; the ten biggest clones make up roughly 19%. Source material: distant non-tumor lung tissue. All receptors derive from a man aged 25-40 years with non-small cell lung cancer. Each CDR3 is given with its conserved first and last residue. D genes are given only for firm matches. Where a row states a size, it is once, few, many or the class of an expanded clone; other rows omit it.

TGCGCCAGCAGCCAAGTCGTGAAGGGGTACCCTGAAGCTTTCTTT	CASSQVVKGYPEAFF	-	TRBJ1-1	many	TRBV4-1
TGTGCCAGTAGTATGGGGGGGGGCTCCTACAATGAGCAGTTCTTC	CASSMGGGSYNEQFF	TRBD2	TRBJ2-1	-	TRBV19
TGTAGCGCTAGAGCCCCCAGACAAGAGACCCAGTACTTC	CSARAPRQETQYF	-	TRBJ2-5	-	TRBV20-1
TGTGCCAGCAGCCCATACCTAGCGGGAGCTGGAGATACGCAGTATTTT	CASSPYLAGAGDTQYF	TRBD2	TRBJ2-3	many	TRBV5-6
TGTGCCAGCAGTCACCGGGACACAGCCTACGAGCAGTACTTC	CASSHRDTAYEQYF	-	TRBJ2-7	few	TRBV6-2/TRBV6-3
TGTGCCAGCGGTACCCCGCATTCACCCCTCCACTTT	CASGTPHSPLHF	-	TRBJ1-6	once	TRBV12-3/TRBV12-4
TGTGCCATCACTGCCGCGGCAGGGACCCGGGAGCTGTTTTTT	CAITAAAGTRELFF	-	TRBJ2-2	once	TRBV6-5
TGTGCCTGGAGTGACCGGGGACTCGGCTATGGCTACACCTTC	CAWSDRGLGYGYTF	-	TRBJ1-2	-	TRBV30
TGTGCCTGCAGCTTAGGAGCAGCAACGGAGCAGTACTTC	CACSLGAATEQYF	-	TRBJ2-7	-	TRBV11-1
TGTGTCAGCAGTCCCGGGGACCAGGGGGCCTATCAGCCCCAGCATTTT	CVSSPGDQGAYQPQHF	TRBD1	TRBJ1-5	-	TRBV28
TGCGCCAGCAACCAGGCTACACAAGCAGGGGGCGGGGCAGATACGCAGTATTTT	CASNQATQAGGGADTQYF	TRBD1	TRBJ2-3	-	TRBV4-3
TGTGCCATCAGCCCGGATAACAATCAGCCCCAGCATTTT	CAISPDNNQPQHF	-	TRBJ1-5	many	TRBV10-3
TGTGCCAGCAGTTCCATGGGAGGCCAAGAGACCCAATACTTC	CASSSMGGQETQYF	-	TRBJ2-5	-	TRBV28
TGCGCCAACAGCCAAGAGGGACTAGTGGAAAACATTCAGTACTTC	CANSQEGLVENIQYF	TRBD2	TRBJ2-4	-	TRBV4-3
TGTGCCAGTAGCCTTCGAGGTAGCGGGATAAGGTACAATGAGCAGTTCTTC	CASSLRGSGIRYNEQFF	TRBD2	TRBJ2-1	once	TRBV11-2
TGTGCCAGCAGCGAGGACAGGGAAACGTGGGACACCATATATTTT	CASSEDRETWDTIYF	TRBD1	TRBJ1-3	-	TRBV13
TGTGCCAGCAGTAACAGCGGCGGAGACCATTCACCCCTCCACTTT	CASSNSGGDHSPLHF	-	TRBJ1-6	few	TRBV11-2
TGCAGTGCTATACTAGCGGGGGCACAGCACTTC	CSAILAGAQHF	TRBD2	TRBJ2-7	many	TRBV20-1
TGCGCCAGCAGCCAACAGGAGGGAGGGGGAGCGAACACTGAAGCTTTCTTT	CASSQQEGGGANTEAFF	-	TRBJ1-1	-	TRBV4-3